What follows are 22 T cell receptor beta chains derived from one specimen sequenced in a study of cytomegalovirus exposure and HLA in healthy donors. This table comes from immunoSEQ multiplex PCR, and its TCRdb copy is limited to in-frame clones, with some not included. The table has 190,000 or so clones, 84% seen once; the top ten hold roughly 13%. Sequences were obtained from PBMCs. These receptors were obtained from a woman in her twenties or thirties in good health and CMV-seropositive.

The chain combines TRBV7-9 with TRBJ1-1; D is unresolved. CDR3 length: 15 amino acids. With 1 base removed from V and 0 bases from J, the gap between germline ends came to 9 bases. CDR1 SEHNR and CDR2 FQNEAQ come from the germline V gene (reference sequence). The CDR3 sequence: CASSLVSGMNTEAFF. The CDR3 DNA reads TGTGCCAGCAGCTTAGTCTCCGGGATGAACACTGAAGCTTTCTTT.

The V and J genes are TRBV5-1 and TRBJ2-5, with TRBD2 matching 7 bases. Per germline, CDR1 SGHRS and CDR2 YFSETQ. After removal of 4 bases from V and 2 bases from J, the junction contained 8 bases not matched to a gene. The CDR3 sequence is 15 residues long. Here the CDR3 reads CASSEVQAGQETQYF. In DNA form, the CDR3 reads TGCGCCAGCAGCGAGGTACAAGCGGGACAAGAGACCCAGTACTTC.

The chain couples TRBV18 to TRBJ1-1, with TRBD1 as a possible D gene (5 bases). The V and J ends lost 4 bases and 4 bases respectively, with 10 bases between them. CDR1 and CDR2 from the germline V gene are KGHSH and LQKENI. The CDR3 sequence is 13 residues long. This CDR3 is CASSRQGITEAFF. Here the CDR3 DNA reads TGTGCCAGCTCACGTCAGGGCATCACTGAAGCTTTCTTT.

This chain joins TRBV7-9 and TRBJ2-7, with 7 bases matching TRBD1. The germline V gene encodes CDR1 SEHNR and CDR2 FQNEAQ (reference sequence). The trim removed 6 bases at V and 0 bases at J, leaving 5 bases unmatched. CDR3 length: 14 residues. The CDR3 sequence is CASRAAGGSYEQYF. The CDR3, as DNA: TGTGCCAGCAGGGCGGCAGGGGGCTCCTACGAGCAGTACTTC.

The chain recombines TRBV6-5 with TRBJ1-3, with unresolved D. The CDR3 runs 15 residues. Trimming took 0 bases from V and 5 from J, leaving 11 bases between them. Germline V gene lookup returns CDR1 MNHEY and CDR2 SVGAGI. CDR3 amino acids: CASSYSSNRRNTIYF. The DNA of the CDR3 is TGTGCCAGCAGTTACTCGAGCAATCGCCGAAACACCATATATTTT.

The chain links TRBV7-2 to TRBJ1-2; tentative D call: TRBD1 (5 bases). The CDR3 spans 15 residues. Germline CDR1 is SGHTA and CDR2 is FQGNSA. V was cut by 0 bases and J by 4 bases, with 12 bases left in between. The CDR3 region has the DNA TGTGCCAGCAGCTTAGCGGCGAGCGGGGCCTATGGCTACACCTTC. Amino acids: CASSLAASGAYGYTF.

This sequence joins TRBV9 and TRBJ1-2; D is possibly TRBD1 (5 bases). Per germline, CDR1 SGDLS and CDR2 YYNGEE. Trimming stripped 0 bases from V and 8 bases from J, with 11 bases between. The CDR3 contains 13 residues. The CDR3 DNA is TGTGCCAGCAGCGTAGCGGGGGGTTGGGGCTACACCTTC. Its translation is CASSVAGGWGYTF.

The rearrangement joins TRBV27 to TRBJ2-1, with 14 positions matching TRBD2. Germline-derived CDR1 and CDR2 are MNHEY and SMNVEV (reference sequence). This CDR3 is built from 16 residues. V lost 5 bases and J lost 9; bases outside the gene matches: 9. CDR3 sequence (DNA): TGTGCCAGCAGTATGGCGGGACTAGCGGGAGTAGTTGAGCAGTTCTTC. This sequence encodes CASSMAGLAGVVEQFF.

The CDR3 region has the DNA TGTGCCAGCAGCGATCCGGGACAGCTCTCTGGAAACACCATATATTTT. Its protein is CASSDPGQLSGNTIYF. The rearrangement joins TRBV7-2 to TRBJ1-3, with 7 nucleotides matching TRBD1. V shed 5 bases, J shed 0 bases, and the junction held 7 bases outside the gene matches. The length of the CDR3 is 16 residues. Germline V gives CDR1 SGHTA, CDR2 FQGNSA.

The genes are TRBV2 and TRBJ2-1; D not certain. In germline, CDR1 is SNHLY, CDR2 FYNNEI. Trimming removed 7 bases from V and 10 bases from J, with 11 bases in between. The CDR3 is made up of 11 amino acids. The CDR3: CASTADSEQFF. As DNA, the CDR3 is TGTGCCAGCACCGCTGACTCCGAGCAGTTCTTC.

The chain combines TRBV5-6 with TRBJ2-2; the D gene is possibly TRBD2 (5 bases). V was shortened by 0 bases and J by 5 bases, with 14 bases between the two germline ends. The CDR3 contains 16 residues. The V gene's germline CDR1 is SGHDT and CDR2 YYEEEE. The CDR3 sequence: CASSLVFGGSTGELFF. The CDR3 DNA reads TGTGCCAGCAGCTTGGTCTTTGGTGGGAGTACCGGGGAGCTGTTTTTT.

This clone was picked up many times. CDR3 nucleotides: TGTGCCAGCAGCTTAGGGCTAGCGCACAATGAGCAGTTCTTC. This gives the protein CASSLGLAHNEQFF. The V and J genes are TRBV7-3 and TRBJ2-1, with D possibly matching TRBD2 (6 bases). CDR3 size: 14 residues. V shed 2 bases and J shed 5 bases, with 10 bases lying between them. CDR1 and CDR2 (germline): SGHTA, FQGTGA.

This chain joins TRBV7-2 and TRBJ1-2; 11 bases line up with TRBD1. V lost 3 bases to trimming and J lost 5 bases; unmatched junction nucleotides: 8. Germline assignment: CDR1 SGHTA and CDR2 FQGNSA. The CDR3 is 16 amino acids. CDR3 in amino acids: CASSFIRTGGEYGYTF. CDR3 DNA: TGTGCCAGCAGCTTTATTAGGACAGGGGGCGAATATGGCTACACCTTC.

The rearrangement joins TRBV28 to TRBJ1-5; D perhaps matches TRBD1 (5 bases). V lost 6 bases and J 3 bases, leaving 12 bases between the germline ends. The CDR3 sequence is 14 residues long. Per germline, CDR1 MDHEN and CDR2 SYDVKM. CDR3: CASRNTGPNQPQHF. The CDR3 nucleotides are TGTGCCAGCAGGAATACAGGACCCAATCAGCCCCAGCATTTT.

This chain joins TRBV5-6 and TRBJ1-2; tentatively, D is TRBD1 (6 bases). CDR1 is SGHDT, CDR2 YYEEEE, per germline. This CDR3 comprises 13 residues. V lost 4 bases and J lost 8, with 15 bases in between. CDR3 in DNA: TGTGCCAGCAGCCCTAACAGGGCTGGCGGCTACACCTTC. Amino acids: CASSPNRAGGYTF.

The chain joins TRBV18 to TRBJ1-5, with 10 nucleotides matching TRBD1. The junction had 9 bases not matched to a gene; V was cut back by 6 bases and J by 4 bases. This CDR3 region has 16 residues. Germline-derived CDR1 and CDR2 are KGHSH and LQKENI. CDR3 in DNA: TGTGCCAGCTCGCTCGACAGGGGGCGCGTAAATCAGCCCCAGCATTTT. The encoded protein is CASSLDRGRVNQPQHF.

The chain joins TRBV15 to TRBJ2-7, with 10 bases fitting TRBD1. The CDR3 has 14 amino acids. V dropped 4 bases and J dropped 5; count of bases not matched to a gene: 5. Per the germline V gene, CDR1 is LNHNV and CDR2 is YYDKDF (reference sequence). The CDR3 DNA is TGTGCCACCAGCACGGGACAGGGGATTAACGAGCAGTACTTC. It encodes CATSTGQGINEQYF.

The chain employs TRBV29-1 and TRBJ2-5, with D maybe TRBD1 (6 bases). The CDR3 runs 13 residues. Between the trimmed V and J ends, which lost 5 bases and 4 bases, there was a span of 14 bases. The germline gives CDR1 SQVTM, CDR2 ANQGSEA. Here the CDR3 reads CSVSTGTGETQYF. CDR3 sequence (DNA): TGCAGCGTTTCCACAGGGACCGGAGAGACCCAGTACTTC.

CDR3 in amino acids: CASSEDIDTQYF. DNA for the CDR3: TGTGCCAGCAGTGAAGATATAGATACGCAGTATTTT. This chain links TRBV6-1 with TRBJ2-3, with D uncertain. CDR1 MNHNS and CDR2 SASEGT come from the germline V gene. With 1 base removed from V and 5 bases from J, the gap between germline ends came to 4 bases. The CDR3 loop spans 12 amino acids.

In nucleotides, the CDR3 is TGTGCCAGCAGTTACTCGGCGGCTAGTTACGAGCAGTACTTC. Translation gives CASSYSAASYEQYF. V gene TRBV6-5 combines with J gene TRBJ2-7; D is uncertain. CDR1 and CDR2 from the germline V gene are MNHEY and SVGAGI. This CDR3 has 14 amino acids. The V end was cut by 0 bases, the J end by 4 bases, with 10 bases between.

This clone appeared a single time. The chain employs TRBV5-6 and TRBJ2-1; the match to TRBD1 covers 7 bases. The CDR3 totals 16 residues. The V and J ends lost 3 bases and 4 bases, in that order; junction bases with no gene match: 10. Germline V CDR1 and CDR2: SGHDT, YYEEEE. The CDR3 loop reads CASSSLDRVSYNEQFF. CDR3 nucleotides: TGTGCCAGCAGCTCCTTAGACAGGGTGTCTTACAATGAGCAGTTCTTC. The variable domain in full, completed from reference TRBV5-6 and TRBJ2-1, reads DAGVTQSPTHLIKTRGQQVTLRCSPKSGHDTVSWYQQALGQGPQFIFQYYEEEERQRGNFPDRFSGHQFPNYSSELNVNALLLGDSALYLCASSSLDRVSYNEQFFGPGTRLTVL.

The chain uses TRBV2 and TRBJ1-1, with a tentative D call TRBD1 (5 bases). Germline CDR1 and CDR2: SNHLY and FYNNEI. This CDR3 has 15 amino acids. The V gene lost 4 bases and the J gene lost 1 base, with 13 bases spanning the gap. The CDR3 loop reads CASSGAGKENTEAFF. The CDR3 coding sequence is TGTGCCAGCAGTGGTGCAGGGAAGGAGAACACTGAAGCTTTCTTT.